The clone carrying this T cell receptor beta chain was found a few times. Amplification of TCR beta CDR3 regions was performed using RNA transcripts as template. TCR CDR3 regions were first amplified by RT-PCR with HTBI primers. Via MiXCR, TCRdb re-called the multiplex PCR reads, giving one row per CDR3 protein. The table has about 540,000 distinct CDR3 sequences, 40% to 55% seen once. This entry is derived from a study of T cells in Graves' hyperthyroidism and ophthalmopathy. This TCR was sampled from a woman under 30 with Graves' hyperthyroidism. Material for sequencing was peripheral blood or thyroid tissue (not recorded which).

CDR3 in DNA: TGTGCCAGCAGCGGGACAGTCACAGATACGCAGTATTTT. As protein: CASSGTVTDTQYF. This sequence joins TRBV7-3 and TRBJ2-3; 7 bases map to TRBD1. The germline gives CDR1 SGHTA, CDR2 FQGTGA. V was clipped by 5 bases and J by 2 bases; unmatched bases: 1. The CDR3 covers 13 residues.